These 14 T cell receptor beta chains originate from one sample sequenced in a study of shared clonotypes between healthy human individuals. Data came from immunoSEQ multiplex PCR; TCRdb stores just in-frame clones and leaves some out. The data contain around 240,000 clones, 65% to 70% of them singletons. The sample consisted of memory CD4+ T cells sorted from blood. Stated subset: CD45RA-negative fraction. Receptors originate from a man aged 25-45 years in good health.

CDR3 protein: CASSRGAQGTGELFF. The CDR3 DNA is TGTGCCAGTAGTAGGGGGGCGCAGGGCACCGGGGAGCTGTTTTTT. The genes are TRBV19 and TRBJ2-2, with D possibly called TRBD1 or TRBD2 (6 bases each). V shed 4 bases and J shed 4 bases, with 13 bases lying between them. This CDR3 is built from 15 residues. Germline V lookup: CDR1 LNHDA, CDR2 SQIVND (reference sequence).

The V and J genes are TRBV11-2 and TRBJ2-3; unclear D gene. CDR1 is SGHAT and CDR2 is FQNNGV in the germline V gene. CDR3 length equals 11 residues. V dropped 1 base and J dropped 7 bases, with 3 bases sitting between them. The CDR3 nucleotides are TGTGCCAGCAGCTTAGGGAATACGCAGTATTTT. Translating gives CASSLGNTQYF.

This chain links TRBV10-2 with TRBJ1-5; D ambiguous. Germline CDR1 WSHSY, CDR2 SAAADI. Trimming cost V 2 bases and J 6 bases, with 5 bases left between them. This CDR3 has 12 amino acids. In DNA form, the CDR3 reads TGCGCCAGCAGTGAGGAGAGTCAGCCCCAGCATTTT. Translation: CASSEESQPQHF.

The rearrangement links TRBV28 to TRBJ1-1; D ambiguous. The CDR3 length is 16 residues. CDR1 MDHEN and CDR2 SYDVKM come from the germline V gene. V gave up 3 bases and J gave up 5 bases, with 19 bases separating them. This CDR3 is CASSLSAPVRRTEAFF. CDR3 nucleotide sequence: TGTGCCAGCAGTTTGTCGGCCCCTGTGAGAAGGACTGAAGCTTTCTTT. Filled out from reference TRBV28 and TRBJ1-1, the complete variable domain reads DVKVTQSSRYLVKRTGEKVFLECVQDMDHENMFWYRQDPGLGLRLIYFSYDVKMKEKGDIPEGYSVSREKKERFSLILESASTNQTSMYLCASSLSAPVRRTEAFFGQGTRLTVV.

This clone was detected once. One junction end disagrees with the germline gene, perhaps due to a read error. This rearrangement joins TRBV9 to TRBJ2-5, with D maybe TRBD2 (7 bases). There are 16 residues in the CDR3. Germline V lookup: CDR1 SGDLS, CDR2 YYNGEE. The CDR3 coding sequence is TGTGCCCGCAGCGGATTTAGGGCGGGGGCGGGGGAGACCCAGTACTTC. This sequence encodes CARSGFRAGAGETQYF.

The chain uses TRBV7-2 and TRBJ2-3, with 14 bases fitting TRBD2. CDR3 size: 19 residues. Losses at the gene ends were 2 bases for V and 5 bases for J; bases not matched to a gene: 12. CDR1 is SGHTA, CDR2 FQGNSA, per germline. In DNA, the CDR3 is TGTGCCAGCAGCTTACCCGGAGGGACTAGCGGGAGAGTATTAGATACGCAGTATTTT. Residues: CASSLPGGTSGRVLDTQYF.

V is TRBV30 and J is TRBJ1-1, with 7 bases aligning to TRBD1. Losses at the gene ends were 1 base for V and 2 bases for J; bases not matched to a gene: 4. Looked up from germline, CDR1 is GTSNPN and CDR2 is SVGIG (reference sequence). This CDR3 comprises 14 residues. The CDR3 DNA sequence: TGTGCCTGGAGTGGGGGGACAGTTAACACTGAAGCTTTCTTT. Translation gives CAWSGGTVNTEAFF. Complete variable domain (other parts from reference TRBV30 and TRBJ1-1): SQTIHQWPATLVQPVGSPLSLECTVEGTSNPNLYWYRQAAGRGLQLLFYSVGIGQISSEVPQNLSASRPQDRQFILSSKKLLLSDSGFYLCAWSGGTVNTEAFFGQGTRLTVV.

The V gene is TRBV5-1, the J gene TRBJ2-5; D is possibly TRBD2 (6 bases). The CDR3 is 15 residues long. Trimming took off 4 bases at V and 2 bases at J, with 15 bases between the two ends. Germline assignment: CDR1 SGHRS and CDR2 YFSETQ. The CDR3 DNA reads TGCGCCAGCAGCCCCTGGCTAGCGAGTCAAGAGACCCAGTACTTC. It specifies CASSPWLASQETQYF.

This sequence joins TRBV11-2 and TRBJ2-1; no firm D call. V shed 2 bases and J shed 9 bases, with 20 bases lying between them. The CDR3 is 16 amino acids. CDR1 SGHAT and CDR2 FQNNGV come from the germline V gene. Here the CDR3 reads CASSLSSFRVLGEQFF. The CDR3 region has the DNA TGTGCCAGCAGCTTATCCTCCTTTAGAGTTTTGGGTGAGCAGTTCTTC. Based on the CDR3 plus reference TRBV11-2 and TRBJ2-1, the full variable domain is EAGVAQSPRYKIIEKRQSVAFWCNPISGHATLYWYQQILGQGPKLLIQFQNNGVVDDSQLPKDRFSAERLKGVDSTLKIQPAKLEDSAVYLCASSLSSFRVLGEQFFGPGTRLTVL.

The chain is built from TRBV27 and TRBJ2-7; perhaps TRBD2 as D (6 bases). The better agreement between TRBJ2-5 and the DNA end casts doubt on the J call. Germline CDR1 reads MNHEY; CDR2 reads SMNVEV (reference sequence). This CDR3 spans 12 amino acids. The DNA for the CDR3 is TGTGCCAGCAGTCTTATGGGGGGGACCCAGTACTTC. Its protein is CASSLMGGTQYF.

This clone was observed a handful of times. The V gene is TRBV5-1, the J gene TRBJ2-6, with 10 bases fitting TRBD1. V lost 3 bases, J lost 0 bases, and 3 bases stayed unmatched. The CDR3 spans 17 residues. Germline V gene sequence: CDR1 SGHRS, CDR2 YFSETQ. The CDR3 DNA follows: TGCGCCAGCAGCTGGGACAGGGGCGGCTCTGGGGCCAACGTCCTGACTTTC. Residues: CASSWDRGGSGANVLTF.

A few counts support this clone. The J gene is TRBJ1-1, the V gene TRBV7-6; D remains ambiguous. The CDR3 totals 15 residues. Germline CDR1 and CDR2: SGHVS and FNYEAQ. The V and J ends lost 1 base and 1 base respectively, with 10 bases between them. CDR3 DNA: TGTGCCAGCAGCTTAGTTGTAGGGTCGAACACTGAAGCTTTCTTT. Protein sequence: CASSLVVGSNTEAFF.

The V and J genes are TRBV14 and TRBJ1-1; no firm D call. V was pared by 1 base and J by 3 bases, with 12 bases between. This CDR3 contains 15 residues. Germline V gene sequence: CDR1 SGHDN, CDR2 FVKESK. This CDR3 is CASSQGVVGYTEAFF. CDR3 coding DNA: TGTGCCAGCAGCCAAGGGGTTGTCGGGTACACTGAAGCTTTCTTT.

The chain couples TRBV10-3 to TRBJ2-5; a weak D match, TRBD2 (7 bases). This CDR3 has 13 residues. Germline assignment: CDR1 ENHRY and CDR2 SYGVKD. Trimming took 8 bases from V and 5 from J, leaving 15 bases between them. The CDR3 nucleotides are TGTGCCATCCGGGGGGCGGATTTGGAGACCCAGTACTTC. This translates into CAIRGADLETQYF.